This is a list of T cell receptor beta chains from one sample in a study of blood T cell repertoires in COVID-19. Clones were sequenced by immunoSEQ multiplex PCR, and TCRdb holds only the in-frame ones, with some missing. The sample shows about 300,000 clones, roughly 84% of them seen only once. The sample comprised peripheral blood. Receptors were obtained from a human donor with COVID-19, enrolled during active disease. The donor label of this sample is uncertain. CDR3s leave out the opening cysteine and the closing phenylalanine or tryptophan. Clone size is stated in some rows and not others, as once, few, many or a class when expanded.

J: TRBJ1-1; size: -; V: TRBV13; CDR3: ASSLPRSRGAEAF
J: TRBJ1-2; size: -; V: TRBV29-1; CDR3: SAHGGGGYT
J: TRBJ1-5; size: -; V: TRBV19; CDR3: ASSSTDIQPQH
J: TRBJ2-1; size: -; V: TRBV4-1; CDR3: ASSQVGTNRDPYNSYNEQF
J: TRBJ1-2; size: -; V: TRBV12-3/TRBV12-4; CDR3: ATSRGVSGYT
J: TRBJ2-3; size: -; V: TRBV6-2/TRBV6-3; CDR3: ASSPMTSGRTDTQY
J: TRBJ1-2; size: -; V: TRBV28; CDR3: ASSPNYGYT
J: TRBJ2-4; size: -; V: TRBV2; CDR3: ASSEESHGDLLAKNIQY
J: TRBJ1-3; size: -; V: TRBV9; CDR3: ASSVEAGAGNTIY
J: TRBJ1-5; size: -; V: TRBV7-2; CDR3: ASSLDGDLNQPQH
J: TRBJ1-6; size: -; V: TRBV7-2; CDR3: ASSLRNLENSPLH
J: TRBJ2-2; size: few; V: TRBV30; CDR3: AWGLAGVRVTGELF
J: TRBJ2-7; size: -; V: TRBV4-1; CDR3: ASSQERTSGSYEQY
J: TRBJ1-4; size: once; V: TRBV28; CDR3: ATWDTANEKLF
J: TRBJ2-1; size: -; V: TRBV21-1; CDR3: ASSKEVLAGVPYNEQF
J: TRBJ1-3; size: -; V: TRBV6-6; CDR3: ASSDGGSGNTIY
J: TRBJ1-4; size: -; V: TRBV7-2; CDR3: ASRMTGDPVGEKLF
J: TRBJ2-7; size: once; V: TRBV7-2; CDR3: ASSLSGTSGISSNEQY
J: TRBJ2-2; size: -; V: TRBV10-2; CDR3: ASRGAGEGTGELF
J: TRBJ2-7; size: -; V: TRBV5-1; CDR3: ASSLSGQSSYEQY
J: TRBJ2-7; size: once; V: TRBV19; CDR3: ASSPTTGDGEQY
J: TRBJ2-7; size: -; V: TRBV3-1/TRBV3-2; CDR3: ASSPLGGSSYEQY
J: TRBJ2-3; size: -; V: TRBV5-4; CDR3: ASSPGLAGGRSDTQY
J: TRBJ1-6; size: -; V: TRBV7-2; CDR3: ASSPATGQRSPLH
J: TRBJ1-6; size: -; V: TRBV30; CDR3: AWSAGTGVH
J: TRBJ2-7; size: -; V: TRBV28; CDR3: ASSSPGQTYEQY
J: TRBJ1-5; size: many; V: TRBV28; CDR3: ASLDSNQPQH
J: TRBJ1-2; size: -; V: TRBV7-9; CDR3: ASSLAEGGVYGYT
J: TRBJ2-5; size: once; V: TRBV19; CDR3: ASSMGRGGETQY
J: TRBJ2-5; size: -; V: TRBV5-1; CDR3: ASSLAGQGGETQY
J: TRBJ2-1; size: -; V: TRBV28; CDR3: ASSLSGLAGRYNEQF
J: TRBJ1-6; size: -; V: TRBV20-1; CDR3: SASGADYNSPLH
J: TRBJ1-5; size: -; V: TRBV6-2/TRBV6-3; CDR3: ASSPSGGGNQPQH
J: TRBJ2-1; size: -; V: TRBV6-5; CDR3: ASSTGRGGNEQF
J: TRBJ2-7; size: -; V: TRBV18; CDR3: ASSPGQDEQY
J: TRBJ1-4; size: -; V: TRBV12-3/TRBV12-4; CDR3: ASSPWEAEKLF
J: TRBJ1-1; size: -; V: TRBV19; CDR3: ASSKGGRGGTEAF
J: TRBJ1-3; size: -; V: TRBV10-3; CDR3: AISESPSAGNTIY
J: TRBJ1-4; size: -; V: TRBV18; CDR3: ASSLTTNEKLF
J: TRBJ1-1; size: -; V: TRBV5-1; CDR3: ASSLVAGVNTEAF
J: TRBJ1-1; size: -; V: TRBV30; CDR3: AWSVTFIEAF
J: TRBJ2-5; size: -; V: TRBV28; CDR3: ASSLQETQY
J: TRBJ2-6; size: once; V: TRBV15; CDR3: ATSSPRGSGANVLT
J: TRBJ1-2; size: -; V: TRBV4-2; CDR3: ASSQLQGATGYT
J: TRBJ1-5; size: -; V: TRBV27; CDR3: ALPWGGPPYSNQPQH
J: TRBJ2-2; size: -; V: TRBV19; CDR3: ASSIGAGTITGELF
J: TRBJ1-5; size: few; V: TRBV6-5; CDR3: ASSPPVDNQPQH
J: TRBJ1-5; size: -; V: TRBV28; CDR3: ASEDRGRGNQPQH
J: TRBJ1-1; size: -; V: TRBV3-1/TRBV3-2; CDR3: ASSHSERGSTEAF
J: TRBJ1-1; size: few; V: TRBV7-3; CDR3: ASSPGTGGARAEAF